The 18 T cell receptor beta chains in this list originate from one sample, sequenced in a study of shared clonotypes between healthy human individuals. The data were produced by immunoSEQ multiplex PCR, yet TCRdb's version contains in-frame clones alone and is incomplete. The table records some 790,000 clones, 55% to 75% of them present only once. Sequenced: memory CD4+ T cells sorted from blood. Noted subset: CD45RA-negative fraction. The receptors here all came from a woman aged 25 to 39 in good health.

This clone was seen only a few times. The chain joins TRBV11-3 to TRBJ1-5, with D possibly TRBD1 on 5 matching bases. The germline V gene encodes CDR1 SGHNT and CDR2 YENEEA. Trimming took off 0 bases at V and 12 bases at J, with 15 bases between the two ends. The CDR3 has 14 amino acids. CDR3 sequence: CASSLEWGGRGQHF. Here the CDR3 DNA reads TGTGCCAGCAGCTTAGAATGGGGAGGAAGGGGCCAGCATTTT.

The rearrangement joins TRBV5-5 to TRBJ2-1; TRBD2 agrees at 13 bases. The CDR3 is 15 amino acids. Per germline, CDR1 SGHKS and CDR2 YYEKEE (reference sequence). Germline trimming cut 5 bases from V and 6 bases from J; bases unmatched to any gene: 5. The CDR3 region has the DNA TGTGCCAGCAGAGCCGGGACTAGCGGGGTCAATGAGCAGTTCTTC. Protein sequence: CASRAGTSGVNEQFF. Drawing the rest from reference TRBV5-5 and TRBJ2-1, the complete variable domain is DAGVTQSPTHLIKTRGQQVTLRCSPISGHKSVSWYQQVLGQGPQFIFQYYEKEERGRGNFPDRFSARQFPNYSSELNVNALLLGDSALYLCASRAGTSGVNEQFFGPGTRLTVL.

The V and J genes are TRBV7-6 and TRBJ2-3; D is ambiguous. Trimming stripped 2 bases from V and 0 bases from J, with 6 bases between. Germline CDR1 is SGHVS and CDR2 is FNYEAQ. The length of the CDR3 is 14 residues. The CDR3 DNA sequence: TGTGCCAGCAGCTTAATTCGAAGCACAGATACGCAGTATTTT. This translates into CASSLIRSTDTQYF.

This chain uses TRBV7-2 with TRBJ1-4; unclear D gene. Germline CDR1 reads SGHTA; CDR2 reads FQGNSA. The V and J ends lost 4 bases and 7 bases respectively, with 16 bases between them. The CDR3 is 15 residues long. CDR3 amino acids: CASSSTRLTREKLFF. Here the CDR3 DNA reads TGTGCCAGCAGCTCAACCCGACTAACGCGTGAAAAACTGTTTTTT.

The V gene is TRBV4-1, the J gene TRBJ2-7; D is perhaps TRBD1 or TRBD2 (5 bases each). V lost 3 bases to trimming and J lost 6 bases, with 9 bases between them. The CDR3 extends over 12 amino acids. Looked up from germline, CDR1 is MGHRA and CDR2 is YSYEKL. CDR3: CASSQAGTEQYF. Here the CDR3 DNA reads TGCGCCAGCAGCCAGGCAGGGACCGAGCAGTACTTC.

The CDR3: CASSDGGSKETQYF. The DNA for the CDR3 is TGTGCCAGCAGTGACGGGGGTTCAAAAGAGACCCAGTACTTC. The chain is built from TRBV6-1 and TRBJ2-5, with D possibly matching TRBD2 (6 bases). V was cut by 3 bases and J by 3 bases, with 11 bases left in between. The CDR3 consists of 14 residues. Germline V gene lookup returns CDR1 MNHNS and CDR2 SASEGT.

This clone occurred a few times. The chain uses TRBV7-9 and TRBJ1-2; D gene unclear. V lost 1 base and J lost 7, with 10 bases in between. The germline CDR1 and CDR2 sequences are SEHNR and FQNEAQ (reference sequence). This CDR3 has 13 amino acids. CDR3 DNA: TGTGCCAGCAGCTTAGAAGGGAAAGGTGGCTACACCTTC. Its translation: CASSLEGKGGYTF.

V and J are TRBV7-8 and TRBJ2-5; the D is unclear. CDR3 length equals 14 residues. The germline V gene has CDR1 SGHVS and CDR2 FQNEAQ. Trimming took off 2 bases at V and 1 base at J, with 8 bases between the two ends. CDR3 region: CASSLLLAQETQYF. Here the CDR3 DNA reads TGTGCCAGCAGCTTATTGCTCGCCCAAGAGACCCAGTACTTC. Full variable domain (outside the CDR3, taken from reference TRBV7-8 and TRBJ2-5): GAGVSQSPRYKVAKRGQDVALRCDPISGHVSLFWYQQALGQGPEFLTYFQNEAQLDKSGLPSDRFFAERPEGSVSTLKIQRTQQEDSAVYLCASSLLLAQETQYFGPGTRLLVL.

V is TRBV18 and J is TRBJ2-4, with no clear D. The ends were cut back, 4 bases at V and 5 bases at J, with 3 bases in the middle. This CDR3 is 11 amino acids long. Germline CDR1 reads KGHSH; CDR2 reads LQKENI. CDR3 loop: CASSRQNIQYF. As DNA, the CDR3 is TGTGCCAGCTCACGGCAAAACATTCAGTACTTC. The variable domain in full, with the rest retrieved from reference TRBV18 and TRBJ2-4, is NAGVMQNPRHLVRRRGQEARLRCSPMKGHSHVYWYRQLPEEGLKFMVYLQKENIIDESGMPKERFSAEFPKEGPSILRIQQVVRGDSAAYFCASSRQNIQYFGAGTRLSVL.

The chain uses TRBV5-1 and TRBJ2-7, with D unresolved. V dropped 4 bases and J dropped 1 base, with 15 bases sitting between them. CDR3 length equals 15 residues. The germline CDR1 and CDR2 sequences are SGHRS and YFSETQ. CDR3 DNA sequence: TGCGCCAGCAGCCAGGACGCCCAGCTTTCCTACGAGCAGTACTTC. It is translated as CASSQDAQLSYEQYF. The whole variable domain, filled in from reference TRBV5-1 and TRBJ2-7, reads KAGVTQTPRYLIKTRGQQVTLSCSPISGHRSVSWYQQTPGQGLQFLFEYFSETQRNKGNFPGRFSGRQFSNSRSEMNVSTLELGDSALYLCASSQDAQLSYEQYFGPGTRLTVT.

This clone has more than one count but fewer than ten. The V call is TRBV19, the J call TRBJ2-5; TRBD2 matches 7 bases. CDR1 LNHDA and CDR2 SQIVND come from the germline V gene (reference sequence). The CDR3 covers 16 residues. V lost 1 base, J lost 2 bases, and 7 bases stayed unmatched. DNA for the CDR3: TGTGCCAGTAGTATAGCCGCAGGGAGGGGACAAGAGACCCAGTACTTC. This encodes CASSIAAGRGQETQYF.

V is TRBV10-2 and J is TRBJ1-1; tentative D call: TRBD1 (5 bases). Germline-derived CDR1 and CDR2 are WSHSY and SAAADI. Between the trimmed V and J ends, which lost 7 bases and 5 bases, there was a span of 26 bases. The CDR3 runs to 17 residues. This chain's CDR3 is CASMNSGGTSGGTEAFF. The CDR3 region has the DNA TGCGCCAGCATGAACAGTGGGGGTACCAGCGGGGGAACTGAAGCTTTCTTT.

The rearrangement joins TRBV6-5 to TRBJ2-1; 8 nucleotides align to TRBD2. Germline V gene data show CDR1 as MNHEY and CDR2 as SVGAGI. V was clipped by 5 bases and J by 5 bases; unmatched bases: 2. There are 13 residues in the CDR3. The CDR3 DNA reads TGTGCCAGCAGTCGGGGACTAGACAATGAGCAGTTCTTC. It encodes CASSRGLDNEQFF.

The rearrangement uses TRBV6-5 and TRBJ2-3; the D is unclear. Trimming removed 5 bases at V and 0 bases at J, with 12 bases between. The CDR3 runs to 15 residues. The germline CDR1 and CDR2 sequences are MNHEY and SVGAGI. The CDR3 reads CASSTGRVSTDTQYF. Written as DNA, the CDR3 is TGTGCCAGCAGTACCGGTAGGGTGAGCACAGATACGCAGTATTTT.

The V call is TRBV6-6, the J call TRBJ1-1, with 7 bases that match TRBD1. Germline lookup yields CDR1 MNHNY and CDR2 SVGAGI (reference sequence). With V trimmed by 5 bases and J by 5 bases, 11 bases remained unmatched. This CDR3 contains 15 residues. The CDR3 DNA reads TGTGCCAGCAGTCCTCTAAGGGGGCCGGGGACTGAAGCTTTCTTT. Translation: CASSPLRGPGTEAFF.

The chain joins TRBV28 to TRBJ1-3, with D possibly being TRBD1 (5 bases). Germline CDR1 is MDHEN and CDR2 is SYDVKM. CDR3 length: 16 amino acids. Deletions cut 5 bases from V and 0 bases from J, with 14 bases between. The CDR3 loop reads CASSDWGGTSGNTIYF. The CDR3 region has the DNA TGTGCCAGCAGTGACTGGGGGGGTACCTCTGGAAACACCATATATTTT.

This clone was seen just once. The V call is TRBV7-8, the J call TRBJ1-1; a weak D match, TRBD1 (6 bases). The ends were cut back, 4 bases at V and 2 bases at J, with 14 bases in the middle. Per the germline V gene, CDR1 is SGHVS and CDR2 is FQNEAQ. The CDR3 length is 15 residues. The CDR3 loop reads CASSSRTALNTEAFF. The DNA for the CDR3 is TGTGCCAGCAGCTCCCGGACAGCTCTCAACACTGAAGCTTTCTTT.

The rearrangement joins TRBV30 to TRBJ1-2, with D possibly TRBD1 on 6 matching bases. The CDR3 totals 11 residues. Germline CDR1 and CDR2: GTSNPN and SVGIG (reference sequence). Trimming stripped 7 bases from V and 2 bases from J, with 8 bases between. The CDR3 spells CASQGNYGYTF. The CDR3 DNA sequence: TGTGCCTCTCAGGGGAACTATGGCTACACCTTC.